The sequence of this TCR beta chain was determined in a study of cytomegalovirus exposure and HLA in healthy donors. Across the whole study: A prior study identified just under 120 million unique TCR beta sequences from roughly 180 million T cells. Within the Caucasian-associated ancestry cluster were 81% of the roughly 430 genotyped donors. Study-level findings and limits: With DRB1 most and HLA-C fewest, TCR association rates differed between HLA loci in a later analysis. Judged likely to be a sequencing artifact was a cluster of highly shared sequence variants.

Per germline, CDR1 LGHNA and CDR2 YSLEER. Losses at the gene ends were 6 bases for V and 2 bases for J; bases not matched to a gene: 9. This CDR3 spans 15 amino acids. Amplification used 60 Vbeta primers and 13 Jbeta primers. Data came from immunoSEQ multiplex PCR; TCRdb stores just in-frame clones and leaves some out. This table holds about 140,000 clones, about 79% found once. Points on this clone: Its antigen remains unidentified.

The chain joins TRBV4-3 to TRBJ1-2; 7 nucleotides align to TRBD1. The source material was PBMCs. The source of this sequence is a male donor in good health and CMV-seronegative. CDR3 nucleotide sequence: TGCGCCAGCAGTCACAGGGGTCTAAGAAACTATGGCTACACCTTC. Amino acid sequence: CASSHRGLRNYGYTF.